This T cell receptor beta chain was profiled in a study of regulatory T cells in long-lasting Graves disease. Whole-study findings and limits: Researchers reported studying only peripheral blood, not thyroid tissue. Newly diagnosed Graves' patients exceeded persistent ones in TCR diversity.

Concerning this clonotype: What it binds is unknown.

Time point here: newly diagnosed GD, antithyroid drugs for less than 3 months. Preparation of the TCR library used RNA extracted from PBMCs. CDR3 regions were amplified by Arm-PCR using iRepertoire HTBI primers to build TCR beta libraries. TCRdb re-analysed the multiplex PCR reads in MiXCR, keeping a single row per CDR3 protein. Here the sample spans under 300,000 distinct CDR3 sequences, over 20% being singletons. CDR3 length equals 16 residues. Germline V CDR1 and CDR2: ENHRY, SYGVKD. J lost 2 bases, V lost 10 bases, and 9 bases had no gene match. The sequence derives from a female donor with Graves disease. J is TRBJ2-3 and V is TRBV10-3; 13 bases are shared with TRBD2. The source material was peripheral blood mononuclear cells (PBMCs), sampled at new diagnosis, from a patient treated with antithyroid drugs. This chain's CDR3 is CASSQGTSGNTDTQYF. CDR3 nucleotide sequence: TGTGCCAGCAGCCAAGGGACTAGCGGGAACACAGATACGCAGTATTTT.